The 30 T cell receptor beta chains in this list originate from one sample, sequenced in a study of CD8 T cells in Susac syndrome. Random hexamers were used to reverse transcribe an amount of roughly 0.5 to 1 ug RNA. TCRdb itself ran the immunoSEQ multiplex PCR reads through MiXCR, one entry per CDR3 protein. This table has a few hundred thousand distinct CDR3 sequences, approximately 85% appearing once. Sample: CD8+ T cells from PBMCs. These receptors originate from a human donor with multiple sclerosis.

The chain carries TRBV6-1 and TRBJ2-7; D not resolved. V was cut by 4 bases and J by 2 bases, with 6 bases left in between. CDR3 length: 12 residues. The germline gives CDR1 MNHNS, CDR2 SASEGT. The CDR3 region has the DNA TGTGCCAGCAGTGGACATACCTACGAGCAGTACTTC. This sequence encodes CASSGHTYEQYF.

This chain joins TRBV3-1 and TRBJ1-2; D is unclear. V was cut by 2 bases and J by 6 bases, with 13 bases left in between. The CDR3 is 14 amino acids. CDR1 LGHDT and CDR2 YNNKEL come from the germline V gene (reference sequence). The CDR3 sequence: CASSQSAAGHGYTF. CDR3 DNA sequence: TGTGCCAGCAGCCAAAGCGCGGCAGGACATGGCTACACCTTC.

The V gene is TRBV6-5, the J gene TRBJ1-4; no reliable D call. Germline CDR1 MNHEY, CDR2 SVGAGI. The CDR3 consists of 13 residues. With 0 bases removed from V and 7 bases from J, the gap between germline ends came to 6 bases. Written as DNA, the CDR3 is TGTGCCAGCAGTTACTCGTTAGGTGAAAAACTGTTTTTT. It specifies CASSYSLGEKLFF.

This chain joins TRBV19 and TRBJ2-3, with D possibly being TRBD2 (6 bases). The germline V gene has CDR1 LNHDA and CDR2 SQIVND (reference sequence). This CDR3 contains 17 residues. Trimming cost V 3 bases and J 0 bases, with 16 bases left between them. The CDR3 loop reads CASSMGVLATSTDTQYF. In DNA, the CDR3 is TGTGCCAGTAGTATGGGGGTGCTAGCGACTAGCACAGATACGCAGTATTTT. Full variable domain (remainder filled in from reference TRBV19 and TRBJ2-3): DGGITQSPKYLFRKEGQNVTLSCEQNLNHDAMYWYRQDPGQGLRLIYYSQIVNDFQKGDIAEGYSVSREKKESFPLTVTSAQKNPTAFYLCASSMGVLATSTDTQYFGPGTRLTVL.

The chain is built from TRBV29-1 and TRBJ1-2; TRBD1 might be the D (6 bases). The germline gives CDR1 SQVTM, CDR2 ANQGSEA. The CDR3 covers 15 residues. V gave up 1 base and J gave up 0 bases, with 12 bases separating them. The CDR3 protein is CSVEGVQGTNYGYTF. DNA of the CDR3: TGCAGCGTTGAAGGGGTGCAGGGGACTAACTATGGCTACACCTTC.

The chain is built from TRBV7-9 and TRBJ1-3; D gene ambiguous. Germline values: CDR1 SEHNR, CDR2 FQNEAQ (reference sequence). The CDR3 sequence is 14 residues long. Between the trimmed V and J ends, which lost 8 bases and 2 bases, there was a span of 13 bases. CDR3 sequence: CASYNQLTGNTIYF. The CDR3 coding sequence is TGTGCCAGCTATAACCAACTTACTGGAAACACCATATATTTT.

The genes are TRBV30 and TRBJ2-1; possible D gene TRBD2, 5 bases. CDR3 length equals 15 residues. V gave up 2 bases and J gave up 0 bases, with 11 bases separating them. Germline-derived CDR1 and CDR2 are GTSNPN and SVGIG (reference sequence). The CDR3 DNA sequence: TGTGCCTGGAGTCATAGTGGGAGCTCCTACAATGAGCAGTTCTTC. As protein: CAWSHSGSSYNEQFF.

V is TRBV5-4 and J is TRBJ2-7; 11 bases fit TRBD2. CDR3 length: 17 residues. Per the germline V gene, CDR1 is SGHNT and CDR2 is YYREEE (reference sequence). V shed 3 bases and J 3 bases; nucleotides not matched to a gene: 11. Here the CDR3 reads CASSSSKTSGRIYEQYF. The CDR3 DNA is TGTGCCAGCAGCTCGAGCAAAACTAGCGGGAGAATCTACGAGCAGTACTTC. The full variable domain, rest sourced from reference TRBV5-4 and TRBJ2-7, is ETGVTQSPTHLIKTRGQQVTLRCSSQSGHNTVSWYQQALGQGPQFIFQYYREEENGRGNFPPRFSGLQFPNYSSELNVNALELDDSALYLCASSSSKTSGRIYEQYFGPGTRLTVT.

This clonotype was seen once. CDR3 sequence (DNA): TGTGCCAGCAGTTTAGGGGGGGAGGGCTTTGCAAATGAGCAGTTCTTC. It specifies CASSLGGEGFANEQFF. The genes are TRBV28 and TRBJ2-1, with TRBD2 identical over 7 bases. In germline, CDR1 is MDHEN, CDR2 SYDVKM. V was pared by 2 bases and J by 7 bases, with 11 bases of the junction left unmatched. CDR3 length: 16 residues.

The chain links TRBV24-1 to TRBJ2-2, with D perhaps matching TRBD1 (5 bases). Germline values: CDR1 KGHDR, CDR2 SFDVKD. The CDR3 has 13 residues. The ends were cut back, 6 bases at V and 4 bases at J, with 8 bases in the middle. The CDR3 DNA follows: TGTGCCACCAGTTTAGGGGTCACCGGGGAGCTGTTTTTT. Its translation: CATSLGVTGELFF.

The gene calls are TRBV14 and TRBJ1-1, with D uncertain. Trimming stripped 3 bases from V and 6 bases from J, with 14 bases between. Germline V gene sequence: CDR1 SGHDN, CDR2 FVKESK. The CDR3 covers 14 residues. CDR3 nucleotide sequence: TGTGCCAGCAGCCATGATTCCTACCGACCTGAAGCTTTCTTT. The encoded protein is CASSHDSYRPEAFF.

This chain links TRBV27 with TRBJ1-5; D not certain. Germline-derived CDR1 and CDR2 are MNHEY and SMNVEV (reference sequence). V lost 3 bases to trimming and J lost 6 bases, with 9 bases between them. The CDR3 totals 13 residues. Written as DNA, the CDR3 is TGTGCCAGCAGTTTGGGGATGGGTCAGCCCCAGCATTTT. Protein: CASSLGMGQPQHF.

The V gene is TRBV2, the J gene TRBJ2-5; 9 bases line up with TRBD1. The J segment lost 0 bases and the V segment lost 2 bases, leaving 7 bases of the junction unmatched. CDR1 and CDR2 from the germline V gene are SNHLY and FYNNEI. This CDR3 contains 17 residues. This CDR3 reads CASSELGTGTYQETQYF. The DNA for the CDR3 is TGTGCCAGCAGTGAACTCGGGACAGGGACATACCAAGAGACCCAGTACTTC.

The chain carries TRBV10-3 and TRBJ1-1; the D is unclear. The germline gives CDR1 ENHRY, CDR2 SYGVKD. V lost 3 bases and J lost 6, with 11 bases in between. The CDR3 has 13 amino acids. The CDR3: CAISDPLAPEAFF. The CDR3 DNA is TGTGCCATCAGTGACCCCCTCGCTCCTGAAGCTTTCTTT.

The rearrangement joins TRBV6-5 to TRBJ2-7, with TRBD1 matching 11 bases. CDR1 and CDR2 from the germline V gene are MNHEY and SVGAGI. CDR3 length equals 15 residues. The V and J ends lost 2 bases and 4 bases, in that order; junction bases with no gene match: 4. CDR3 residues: CASSYPDRGPYEQYF. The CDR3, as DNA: TGTGCCAGCAGTTACCCGGACAGGGGGCCGTACGAGCAGTACTTC.

The CDR3 reads CASSEIMSAGGQGNYEQYF. Here the CDR3 DNA reads TGTGCCAGCAGTGAGATTATGTCGGCGGGGGGACAAGGGAACTACGAGCAGTACTTC. The rearrangement links TRBV6-1 to TRBJ2-7; 8 bases are a match to TRBD2. CDR1 and CDR2 (germline): MNHNS, SASEGT. The V segment lost 3 bases and the J segment 3 bases; nucleotides outside the gene matches: 19. The CDR3 has 19 amino acids.

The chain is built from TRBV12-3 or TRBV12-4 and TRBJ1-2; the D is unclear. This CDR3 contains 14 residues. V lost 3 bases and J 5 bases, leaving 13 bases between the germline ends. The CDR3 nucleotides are TGTGCCAGCAGTTTGACCAACGGCCCTTATGGCTACACCTTC. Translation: CASSLTNGPYGYTF.

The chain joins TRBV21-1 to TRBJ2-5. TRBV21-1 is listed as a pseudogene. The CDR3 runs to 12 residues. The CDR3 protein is CASSQSLETQYF. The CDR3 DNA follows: TGTGCCAGCAGCCAAAGTTTGGAGACCCAGTACTTC.

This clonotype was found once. CDR3 coding DNA: TGTGCCAGCACCAAGAGCACTGAAGCTTTCTTT. It yields the protein CASTKSTEAFF. This chain uses TRBV21-1 with TRBJ1-1. TRBV21-1 is labeled a pseudogene. CDR3 length: 11 amino acids.

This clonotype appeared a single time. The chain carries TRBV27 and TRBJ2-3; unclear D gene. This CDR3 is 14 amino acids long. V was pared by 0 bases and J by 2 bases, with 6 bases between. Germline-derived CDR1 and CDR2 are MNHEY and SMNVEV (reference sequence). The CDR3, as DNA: TGTGCCAGCAGTTTATCCACACACACAGATACGCAGTATTTT. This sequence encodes CASSLSTHTDTQYF.

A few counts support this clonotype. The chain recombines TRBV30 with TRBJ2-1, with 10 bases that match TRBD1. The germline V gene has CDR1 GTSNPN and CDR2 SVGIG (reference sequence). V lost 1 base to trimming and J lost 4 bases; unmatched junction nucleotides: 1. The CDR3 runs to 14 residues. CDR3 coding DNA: TGTGCCTGGAGTGCGGGACAGGGGTACAATGAGCAGTTCTTC. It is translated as CAWSAGQGYNEQFF.

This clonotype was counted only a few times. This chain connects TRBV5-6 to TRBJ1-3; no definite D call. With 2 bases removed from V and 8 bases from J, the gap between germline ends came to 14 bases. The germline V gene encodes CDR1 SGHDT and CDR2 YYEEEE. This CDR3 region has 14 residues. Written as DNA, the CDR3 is TGTGCCAGCAGCTTTAAAGCCAGGTGGGACACCATATATTTT. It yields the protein CASSFKARWDTIYF. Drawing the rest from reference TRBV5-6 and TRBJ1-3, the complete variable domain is DAGVTQSPTHLIKTRGQQVTLRCSPKSGHDTVSWYQQALGQGPQFIFQYYEEEERQRGNFPDRFSGHQFPNYSSELNVNALLLGDSALYLCASSFKARWDTIYFGEGSWLTVV.

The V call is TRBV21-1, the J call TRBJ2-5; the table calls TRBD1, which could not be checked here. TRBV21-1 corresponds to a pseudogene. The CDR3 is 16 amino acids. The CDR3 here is CASSKIGTQEQETQYF. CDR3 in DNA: TGTGCCAGCAGCAAAATCGGGACCCAGGAACAAGAGACCCAGTACTTC.

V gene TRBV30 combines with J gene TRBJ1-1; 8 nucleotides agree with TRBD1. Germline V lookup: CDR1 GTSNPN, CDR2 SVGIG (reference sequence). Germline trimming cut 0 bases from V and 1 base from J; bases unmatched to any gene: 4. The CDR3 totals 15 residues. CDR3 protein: CAWSVWTGTNTEAFF. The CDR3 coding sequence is TGTGCCTGGAGTGTCTGGACAGGGACGAACACTGAAGCTTTCTTT.

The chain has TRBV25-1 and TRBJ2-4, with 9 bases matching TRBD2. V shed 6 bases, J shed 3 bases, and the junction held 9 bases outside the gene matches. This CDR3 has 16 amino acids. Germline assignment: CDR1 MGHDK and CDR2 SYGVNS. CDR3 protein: CASRNSGRPNKNIQYF. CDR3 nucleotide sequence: TGTGCCAGCAGAAATAGCGGGAGACCGAACAAAAACATTCAGTACTTC. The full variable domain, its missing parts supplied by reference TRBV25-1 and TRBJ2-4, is EADIYQTPRYLVIGTGKKITLECSQTMGHDKMYWYQQDPGMELHLIHYSYGVNSTEKGDLSSESTVSRIRTEHFPLTLESARPSHTSQYLCASRNSGRPNKNIQYFGAGTRLSVL.

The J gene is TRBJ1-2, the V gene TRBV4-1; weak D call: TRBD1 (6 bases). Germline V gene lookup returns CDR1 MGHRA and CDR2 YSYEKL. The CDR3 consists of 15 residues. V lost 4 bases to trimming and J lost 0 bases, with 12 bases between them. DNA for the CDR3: TGCGCCAGCAGCCCTACAGGGACGGCTAACTATGGCTACACCTTC. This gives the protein CASSPTGTANYGYTF.

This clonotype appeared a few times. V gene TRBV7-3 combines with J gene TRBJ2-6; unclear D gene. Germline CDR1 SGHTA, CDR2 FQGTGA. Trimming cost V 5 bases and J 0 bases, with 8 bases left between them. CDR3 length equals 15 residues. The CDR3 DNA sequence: TGTGCCAGCAGCCAAGTCCGCTCTGGGGCCAACGTCCTGACTTTC. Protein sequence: CASSQVRSGANVLTF.

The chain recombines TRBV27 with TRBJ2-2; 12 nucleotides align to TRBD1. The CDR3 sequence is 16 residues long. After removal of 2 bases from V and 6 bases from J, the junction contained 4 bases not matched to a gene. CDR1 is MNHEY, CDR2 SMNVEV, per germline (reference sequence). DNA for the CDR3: TGTGCCAGCAGTTTACCGGGACAGGGGGCTTCCGGGGAGCTGTTTTTT. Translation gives CASSLPGQGASGELFF.

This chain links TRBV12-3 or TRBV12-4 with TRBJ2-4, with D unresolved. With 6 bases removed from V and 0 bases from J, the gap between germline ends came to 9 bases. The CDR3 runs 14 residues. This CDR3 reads CASRPTVAKNIQYF. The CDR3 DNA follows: TGTGCCAGCAGACCAACAGTAGCCAAAAACATTCAGTACTTC.

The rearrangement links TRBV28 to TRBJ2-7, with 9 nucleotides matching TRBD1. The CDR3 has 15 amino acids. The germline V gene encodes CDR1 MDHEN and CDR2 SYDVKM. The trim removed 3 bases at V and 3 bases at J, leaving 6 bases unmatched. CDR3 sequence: CASSFFMGQGYEQYF. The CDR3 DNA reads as TGTGCCAGCAGTTTTTTTATGGGACAGGGCTACGAGCAGTACTTC.